This TCR beta chain is from a study of response to subunit inactivated influenza vaccine. The V gene lost 4 bases and the J gene lost 4 bases, with 17 bases spanning the gap. The CDR3 runs 15 residues. TCRdb recomputed calls from the RT-PCR reads with MiXCR, one row per CDR3 protein. The sample carries over 750,000 distinct CDR3 sequences, 21% recorded once. The sample was PBMCs from blood, taken more than 4 days after vaccination. This chain connects TRBV12-3 or TRBV12-4 to TRBJ2-7; a weak D match, TRBD2 (6 bases). This clonotype was obtained from a man between 45 and 60 years old who received an inactivated influenza vaccine. In nucleotides, the CDR3 is TGTGCCAGCAGTTGGGGACTTTACCCCCAGTACGAGCAGTACTTC. It encodes CASSWGLYPQYEQYF.